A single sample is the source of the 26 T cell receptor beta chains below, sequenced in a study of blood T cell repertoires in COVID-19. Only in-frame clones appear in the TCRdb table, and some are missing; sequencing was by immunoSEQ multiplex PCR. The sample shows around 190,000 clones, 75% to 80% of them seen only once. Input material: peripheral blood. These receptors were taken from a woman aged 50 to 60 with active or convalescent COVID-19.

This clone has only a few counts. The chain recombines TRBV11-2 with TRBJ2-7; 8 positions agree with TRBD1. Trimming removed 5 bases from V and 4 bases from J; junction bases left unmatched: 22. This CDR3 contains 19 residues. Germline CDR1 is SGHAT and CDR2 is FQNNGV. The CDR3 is CASSVTPSPDRVSSYEQYF. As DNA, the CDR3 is TGTGCCAGCAGCGTTACTCCTTCCCCGGACAGGGTGTCGTCGTACGAGCAGTACTTC. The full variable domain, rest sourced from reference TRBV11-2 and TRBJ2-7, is EAGVAQSPRYKIIEKRQSVAFWCNPISGHATLYWYQQILGQGPKLLIQFQNNGVVDDSQLPKDRFSAERLKGVDSTLKIQPAKLEDSAVYLCASSVTPSPDRVSSYEQYFGPGTRLTVT.

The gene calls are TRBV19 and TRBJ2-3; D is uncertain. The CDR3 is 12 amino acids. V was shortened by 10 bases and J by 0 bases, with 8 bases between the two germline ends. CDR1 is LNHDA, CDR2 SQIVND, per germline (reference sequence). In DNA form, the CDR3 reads TGTGCCACGTCTAGGAGCACAGATACGCAGTATTTT. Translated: CATSRSTDTQYF.

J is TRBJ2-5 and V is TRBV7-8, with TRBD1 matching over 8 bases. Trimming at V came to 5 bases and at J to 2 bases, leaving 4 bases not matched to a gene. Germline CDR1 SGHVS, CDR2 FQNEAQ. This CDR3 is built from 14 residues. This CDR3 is CASSPRTGQETQYF. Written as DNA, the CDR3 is TGTGCCAGCAGCCCCCGGACAGGGCAAGAGACCCAGTACTTC.

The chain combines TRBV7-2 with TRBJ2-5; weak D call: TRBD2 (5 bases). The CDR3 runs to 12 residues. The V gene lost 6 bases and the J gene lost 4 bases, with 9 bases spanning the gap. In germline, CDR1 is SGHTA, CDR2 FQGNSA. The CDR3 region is CASSEGGETQYF. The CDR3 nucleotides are TGTGCCAGCAGTGAGGGTGGAGAGACCCAGTACTTC.

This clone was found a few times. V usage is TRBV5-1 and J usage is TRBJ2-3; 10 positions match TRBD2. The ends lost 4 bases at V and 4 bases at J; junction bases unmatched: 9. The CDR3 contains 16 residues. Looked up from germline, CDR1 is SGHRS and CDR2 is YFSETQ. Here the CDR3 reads CASSQGASGSSDTQYF. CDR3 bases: TGCGCCAGCAGCCAGGGGGCTAGCGGGAGCTCAGATACGCAGTATTTT.

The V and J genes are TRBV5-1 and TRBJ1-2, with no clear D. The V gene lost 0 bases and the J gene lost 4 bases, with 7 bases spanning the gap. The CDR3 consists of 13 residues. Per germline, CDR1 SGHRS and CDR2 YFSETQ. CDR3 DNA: TGCGCCAGCAGCTTGGGTCCGGTCTATGGCTACACCTTC. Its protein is CASSLGPVYGYTF.

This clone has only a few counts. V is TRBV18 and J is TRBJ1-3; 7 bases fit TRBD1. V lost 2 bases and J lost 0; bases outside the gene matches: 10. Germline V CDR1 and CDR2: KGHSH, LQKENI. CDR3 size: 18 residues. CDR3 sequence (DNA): TGTGCCAGCTCACCATTTAACAGGGGATCCAGCTCTGGAAACACCATATATTTT. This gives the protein CASSPFNRGSSSGNTIYF.

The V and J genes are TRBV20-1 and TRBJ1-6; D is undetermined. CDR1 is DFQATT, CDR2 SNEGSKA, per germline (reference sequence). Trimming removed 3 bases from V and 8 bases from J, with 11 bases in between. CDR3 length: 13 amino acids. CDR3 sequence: CSASLSIDSPLHF. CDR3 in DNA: TGCAGTGCTAGTCTCTCTATTGATTCACCCCTCCACTTT.

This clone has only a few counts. CDR3 loop: CASSLGIGGQETQYF. Here the CDR3 DNA reads TGTGCCAGCAGCTTAGGGATTGGCGGTCAAGAGACCCAGTACTTC. V is TRBV7-2 and J is TRBJ2-5; D uncertain. V was shortened by 1 base and J by 2 bases, with 11 bases between the two germline ends. The germline CDR1 and CDR2 sequences are SGHTA and FQGNSA. The CDR3 covers 15 residues.

This CDR3 is CASSSKQGGEQYF. CDR3 nucleotide sequence: TGTGCCAGCAGCTCCAAGCAGGGGGGTGAGCAGTACTTC. The rearrangement joins TRBV7-2 to TRBJ2-7; D is possibly TRBD1 (7 bases). Germline CDR1 and CDR2: SGHTA and FQGNSA. The CDR3 loop spans 13 amino acids. V lost 4 bases and J 7 bases, leaving 14 bases between the germline ends.

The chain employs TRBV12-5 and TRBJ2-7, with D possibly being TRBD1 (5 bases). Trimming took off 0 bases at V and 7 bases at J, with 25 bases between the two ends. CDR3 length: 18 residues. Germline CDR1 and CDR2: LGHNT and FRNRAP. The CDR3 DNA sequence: TGTGCTAGTGGTTTGGTATCTTTTTCGAGCAGGGCGGAAAATGAGCAGTACTTC. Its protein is CASGLVSFSSRAENEQYF.

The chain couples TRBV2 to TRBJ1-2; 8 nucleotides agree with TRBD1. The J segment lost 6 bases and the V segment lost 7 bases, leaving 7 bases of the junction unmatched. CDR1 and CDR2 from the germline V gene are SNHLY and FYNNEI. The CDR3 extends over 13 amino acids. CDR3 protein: CASTLDRVNGYTF. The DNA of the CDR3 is TGTGCCAGCACCCTGGACAGGGTAAATGGCTACACCTTC.

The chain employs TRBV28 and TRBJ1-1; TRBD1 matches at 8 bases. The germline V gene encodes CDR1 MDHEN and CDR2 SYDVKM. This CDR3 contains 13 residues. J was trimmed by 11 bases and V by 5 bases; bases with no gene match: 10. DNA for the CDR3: TGTGCCAGCAGTCTCATGACAGGGGAAGAGGCTTTCTTT. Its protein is CASSLMTGEEAFF.

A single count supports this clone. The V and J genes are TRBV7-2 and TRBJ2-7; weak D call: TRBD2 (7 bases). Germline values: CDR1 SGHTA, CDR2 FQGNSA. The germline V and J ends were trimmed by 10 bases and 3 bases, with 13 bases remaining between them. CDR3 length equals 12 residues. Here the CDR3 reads CATRGAGYEQYF. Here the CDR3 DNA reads TGTGCCACCCGGGGGGCAGGCTACGAGCAGTACTTC.

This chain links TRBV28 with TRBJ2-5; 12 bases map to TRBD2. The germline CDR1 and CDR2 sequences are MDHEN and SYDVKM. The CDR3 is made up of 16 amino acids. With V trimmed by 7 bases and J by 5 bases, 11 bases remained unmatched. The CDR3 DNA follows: TGTGCCAGCACCATGGCACTAGCGGGAGGCGGGGAGACCCAGTACTTC. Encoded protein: CASTMALAGGGETQYF.

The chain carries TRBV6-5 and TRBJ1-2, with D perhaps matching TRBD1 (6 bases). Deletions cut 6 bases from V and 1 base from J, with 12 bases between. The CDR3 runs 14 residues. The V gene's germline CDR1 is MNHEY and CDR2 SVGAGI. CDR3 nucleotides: TGTGCCAGCAGACAGGGTACCAATAACTATGGCTACACCTTC. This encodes CASRQGTNNYGYTF.

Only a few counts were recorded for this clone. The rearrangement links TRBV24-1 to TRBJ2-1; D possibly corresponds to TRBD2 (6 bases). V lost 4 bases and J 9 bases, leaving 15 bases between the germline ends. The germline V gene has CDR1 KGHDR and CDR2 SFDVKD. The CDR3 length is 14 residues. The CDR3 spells CATSEGAGWGEQFF. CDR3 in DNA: TGTGCCACCAGTGAGGGAGCGGGCTGGGGTGAGCAGTTCTTC.

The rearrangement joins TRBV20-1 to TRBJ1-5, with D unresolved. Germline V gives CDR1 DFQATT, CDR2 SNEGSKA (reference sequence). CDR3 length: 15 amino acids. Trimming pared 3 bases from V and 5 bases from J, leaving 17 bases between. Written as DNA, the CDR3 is TGCAGTGCTAGTACGGGTGGACCCGGGGATCAGCCCCAGCATTTT. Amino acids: CSASTGGPGDQPQHF.

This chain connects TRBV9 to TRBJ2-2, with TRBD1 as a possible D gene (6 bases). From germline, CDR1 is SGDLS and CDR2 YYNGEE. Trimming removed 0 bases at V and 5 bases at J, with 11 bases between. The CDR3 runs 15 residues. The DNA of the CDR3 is TGTGCCAGCAGCGTAGGACAGGCCGAAACCGGGGAGCTGTTTTTT. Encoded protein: CASSVGQAETGELFF.

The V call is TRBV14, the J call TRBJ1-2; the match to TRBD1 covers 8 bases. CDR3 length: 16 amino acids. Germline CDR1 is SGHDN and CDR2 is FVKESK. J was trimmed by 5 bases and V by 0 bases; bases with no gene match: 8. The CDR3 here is CASSQDLSRGLYGYTF. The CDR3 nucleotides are TGTGCCAGCAGCCAAGATTTGAGCAGGGGGCTATATGGCTACACCTTC.

CDR3 DNA sequence: TGTGCCAGCAGCCGGGGACTAGCGGGAGGAGATACGCAGTATTTT. Its translation is CASSRGLAGGDTQYF. The chain joins TRBV3-1 (or the pseudogene TRBV3-2) to TRBJ2-3; TRBD2 agrees at 15 bases. Per germline, CDR1 LGHDT and CDR2 YNNKEL (reference sequence). V was clipped by 4 bases and J by 5 bases; unmatched bases: 1. The CDR3 contains 15 residues.

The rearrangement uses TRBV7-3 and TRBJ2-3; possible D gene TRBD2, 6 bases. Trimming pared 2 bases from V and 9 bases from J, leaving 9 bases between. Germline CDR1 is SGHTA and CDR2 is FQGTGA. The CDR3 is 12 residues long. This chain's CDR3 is CASSLGGMTQYF. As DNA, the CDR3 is TGTGCCAGCAGCTTAGGCGGGATGACGCAGTATTTT.

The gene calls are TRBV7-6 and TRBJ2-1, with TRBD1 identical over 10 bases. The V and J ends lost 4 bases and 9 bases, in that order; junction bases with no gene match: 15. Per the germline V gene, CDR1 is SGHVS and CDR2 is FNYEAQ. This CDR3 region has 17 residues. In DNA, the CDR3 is TGTGCCAGCAGCTCTATTCCGGGACAGGGGATAAAGGGTGAGCAGTTCTTC. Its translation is CASSSIPGQGIKGEQFF.

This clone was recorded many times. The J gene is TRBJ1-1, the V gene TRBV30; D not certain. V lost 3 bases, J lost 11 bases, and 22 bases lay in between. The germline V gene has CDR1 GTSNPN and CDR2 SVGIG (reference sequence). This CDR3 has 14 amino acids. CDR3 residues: CAWSYRTFGAGAFF. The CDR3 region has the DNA TGTGCCTGGAGCTACCGTACCTTCGGAGCGGGGGCTTTCTTT.

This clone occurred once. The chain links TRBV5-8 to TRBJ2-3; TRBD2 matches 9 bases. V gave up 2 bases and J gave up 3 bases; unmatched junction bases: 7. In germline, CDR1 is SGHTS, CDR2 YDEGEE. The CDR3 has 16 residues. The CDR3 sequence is CASSFGSGGQTDTQYF. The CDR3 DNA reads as TGTGCCAGCAGCTTCGGGAGCGGGGGGCAAACAGATACGCAGTATTTT.

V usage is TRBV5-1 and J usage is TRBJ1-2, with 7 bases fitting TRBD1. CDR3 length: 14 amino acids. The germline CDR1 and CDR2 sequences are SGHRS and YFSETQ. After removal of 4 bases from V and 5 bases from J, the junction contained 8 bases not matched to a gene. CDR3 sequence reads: CASSLGTEAYGYTF. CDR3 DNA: TGCGCCAGCAGCCTAGGGACAGAAGCTTATGGCTACACCTTC.